A single sample is the source of the 28 T cell receptor beta chains below, sequenced in a study of T cells in localized non-small cell lung cancer. The method was immunoSEQ multiplex PCR; TCRdb's version includes in-frame clones alone and lacks a portion of them. This sample has some 15,000 clones, with 82% found just once. The input for sequencing was peripheral blood, taken before any cancer treatment. Receptor source: a male donor at least 60 years old with stage I lung adenocarcinoma.

This clone was seen a handful of times. The rearrangement joins TRBV5-1 to TRBJ1-5; D not certain. The CDR3 consists of 13 residues. V lost 6 bases and J lost 6, with 13 bases in between. Germline-derived CDR1 and CDR2 are SGHRS and YFSETQ. The DNA of the CDR3 is TGCGCCAGCACATCCGATATAGGTCAGCCCCAGCATTTT. It encodes CASTSDIGQPQHF.

The genes are TRBV5-1 and TRBJ2-1; the match to TRBD1 covers 7 bases. The CDR3 covers 15 residues. V shed 0 bases, J shed 6 bases, and the junction held 6 bases outside the gene matches. The germline V gene has CDR1 SGHRS and CDR2 YFSETQ. CDR3 protein: CASSLVTGVANEQFF. CDR3 DNA: TGCGCCAGCAGCTTGGTAACAGGGGTAGCCAATGAGCAGTTCTTC.

This sequence joins TRBV7-3 and TRBJ2-3; 8 nucleotides line up with TRBD1. V shed 5 bases, J shed 0 bases, and the junction held 10 bases outside the gene matches. Germline V gives CDR1 SGHTA, CDR2 FQGTGA. This CDR3 has 17 residues. The DNA for the CDR3 is TGTGCCAGCAGCCAGACAGGGGTCGGGACCAGCACAGATACGCAGTATTTT. Translating it yields CASSQTGVGTSTDTQYF.

The chain links TRBV28 to TRBJ2-3, with 8 positions matching TRBD1. CDR3 length: 16 amino acids. Germline trimming cut 5 bases from V and 0 bases from J; bases unmatched to any gene: 7. Germline CDR1 is MDHEN and CDR2 is SYDVKM. The CDR3, as DNA: TGTGCCAGCAGTCCCCGGACAGGGTCGAGCACAGATACGCAGTATTTT. It encodes CASSPRTGSSTDTQYF.

The CDR3 nucleotides are TGTGCCAGCAGCATGAGCACCGGGACAGACGTTTTAGGGCAGTTCTTC. Its translation: CASSMSTGTDVLGQFF. This chain uses TRBV7-6 with TRBJ2-1; the match to TRBD1 covers 7 bases. The CDR3 has 16 amino acids. Trimming cost V 5 bases and J 12 bases; bases outside gene matches: 19. Per germline, CDR1 SGHVS and CDR2 FNYEAQ.

The chain is built from TRBV28 and TRBJ2-7; 7 bases match TRBD2. J lost 6 bases, V lost 5 bases, and 10 bases had no gene match. Looked up from germline, CDR1 is MDHEN and CDR2 is SYDVKM. This CDR3 is 14 amino acids long. CDR3 sequence reads: CASSQTREALEQYF. CDR3 DNA sequence: TGTGCCAGCAGTCAAACCCGGGAGGCTCTCGAGCAGTACTTC.

This chain joins TRBV14 and TRBJ2-3; a possible D gene is TRBD2 (5 bases). Trimming pared 3 bases from V and 0 bases from J, leaving 10 bases between. The length of the CDR3 is 15 residues. Germline V gives CDR1 SGHDN, CDR2 FVKESK. The CDR3 region is CASSQYLASTDTQYF. The CDR3 DNA reads as TGTGCCAGCAGCCAGTATCTAGCTAGCACAGATACGCAGTATTTT.

V and J are TRBV5-1 and TRBJ1-2; tentative D call: TRBD1 (5 bases). CDR3 length equals 14 residues. Trimming shortened V by 2 bases and J by 2 bases, and 10 bases separated the two germline ends. Germline CDR1 and CDR2: SGHRS and YFSETQ. The CDR3 DNA is TGCGCCAGCAGCTTTCCGGGGCTAAACTATGGCTACACCTTC. This codes for CASSFPGLNYGYTF. The complete variable domain, with remaining parts taken from reference TRBV5-1 and TRBJ1-2, reads KAGVTQTPRYLIKTRGQQVTLSCSPISGHRSVSWYQQTPGQGLQFLFEYFSETQRNKGNFPGRFSGRQFSNSRSEMNVSTLELGDSALYLCASSFPGLNYGYTFGSGTRLTVV.

This CDR3 reads CASSLDPPGGAYNEQFF. In DNA form, the CDR3 reads TGTGCCAGCAGCTTAGACCCCCCAGGGGGCGCCTACAATGAGCAGTTCTTC. The V gene is TRBV7-9, the J gene TRBJ2-1, with 8 bases that match TRBD1. With V trimmed by 1 base and J by 2 bases, 7 bases remained unmatched. CDR1 is SEHNR and CDR2 is FQNEAQ in the germline V gene (reference sequence). The CDR3 runs 17 residues. The whole variable domain, remainder taken from reference TRBV7-9 and TRBJ2-1, is DTGVSQNPRHKITKRGQNVTFRCDPISEHNRLYWYRQTLGQGPEFLTYFQNEAQLEKSRLLSDRFSAERPKGSFSTLEIQRTEQGDSAMYLCASSLDPPGGAYNEQFFGPGTRLTVL.

This clone was observed a single time. The V call is TRBV5-4, the J call TRBJ2-1; maybe TRBD2 (7 bases). This CDR3 spans 14 amino acids. The V gene lost 4 bases and the J gene lost 2 bases, with 10 bases spanning the gap. Germline CDR1 SGHNT, CDR2 YYREEE (reference sequence). This CDR3 reads CASSGGATYNEQFF. The CDR3 nucleotides read TGTGCCAGCAGCGGGGGGGCTACCTACAATGAGCAGTTCTTC.

This chain uses TRBV7-3 with TRBJ2-1; 12 bases line up with TRBD1. CDR1 is SGHTA and CDR2 is FQGTGA in the germline V gene. After removal of 5 bases from V and 8 bases from J, the junction contained 10 bases not matched to a gene. The CDR3 spans 16 residues. This CDR3 reads CASSPERGQGAYEQFF. The CDR3 region has the DNA TGTGCCAGCAGCCCGGAGCGGGGACAGGGGGCGTATGAGCAGTTCTTC.

The chain combines TRBV6-1 with TRBJ2-1; the D gene could be TRBD1 or TRBD2 (5 bases each). Germline CDR1 is MNHNS and CDR2 is SASEGT. The CDR3 contains 16 residues. V gave up 3 bases and J gave up 10 bases, with 22 bases separating them. The CDR3 DNA reads TGTGCCAGCAGTGATTCAGGACGGGGCGTCCAAAGGGAGCAGTTCTTC. Its protein product is CASSDSGRGVQREQFF.

V gene TRBV6-1 combines with J gene TRBJ2-5; 7 positions agree with TRBD2. V was pared by 6 bases and J by 4 bases, with 5 bases of the junction left unmatched. The CDR3 length is 13 residues. The germline CDR1 and CDR2 sequences are MNHNS and SASEGT. The CDR3 loop reads CASRMTSPETQYF. The CDR3, as DNA: TGTGCCAGCAGGATGACTAGCCCAGAGACCCAGTACTTC.

This rearrangement joins TRBV28 to TRBJ1-5, with D perhaps matching TRBD1 (6 bases). Germline CDR1 MDHEN, CDR2 SYDVKM. V gave up 1 base and J gave up 5 bases, with 12 bases separating them. The CDR3 covers 15 residues. CDR3 in DNA: TGTGCCAGCAGTTTATTGTTGGGGGCACATCAGCCCCAGCATTTT. It codes for CASSLLLGAHQPQHF.

Only a few counts were recorded for this clone. The J gene is TRBJ1-1, the V gene TRBV7-9; D might be TRBD1 (5 bases). This CDR3 region has 11 residues. CDR1 is SEHNR, CDR2 FQNEAQ, per germline (reference sequence). V shed 4 bases and J shed 11 bases, with 11 bases lying between them. CDR3 in DNA: TGTGCCAGCAGCTCCAGGGTGGAGGCTTTCTTT. Its translation: CASSSRVEAFF.

The CDR3 DNA reads as TGTGCCAGCAGCAGGACTAGCGGGAATATTTTCCCCCACAATGAGCAGTTCTTC. This sequence encodes CASSRTSGNIFPHNEQFF. This chain joins TRBV5-4 and TRBJ2-1, with 12 bases that match TRBD2. The CDR3 runs 18 residues. Trimming at V came to 4 bases and at J to 5 bases, leaving 13 bases not matched to a gene. In germline, CDR1 is SGHNT, CDR2 YYREEE (reference sequence). Supplemented by reference TRBV5-4 and TRBJ2-1, the full variable domain reads ETGVTQSPTHLIKTRGQQVTLRCSSQSGHNTVSWYQQALGQGPQFIFQYYREEENGRGNFPPRFSGLQFPNYSSELNVNALELDDSALYLCASSRTSGNIFPHNEQFFGPGTRLTVL.

The J gene is TRBJ1-2, the V gene TRBV19; D not certain. CDR3 length: 13 residues. Looked up from germline, CDR1 is LNHDA and CDR2 is SQIVND (reference sequence). V lost 4 bases and J lost 4, with 10 bases in between. The CDR3 DNA follows: TGTGCCAGTAGTAACCAGGTCCTCTATGGCTACACCTTC. This translates into CASSNQVLYGYTF.

The rearrangement joins TRBV29-1 to TRBJ2-1, with TRBD2 matching over 7 bases. Trimming cost V 2 bases and J 7 bases; bases outside gene matches: 2. Germline assignment: CDR1 SQVTM and CDR2 ANQGSEA. The CDR3 consists of 12 residues. The CDR3 here is CSVEKGGNEQFF. The CDR3 DNA is TGCAGCGTTGAAAAGGGAGGGAATGAGCAGTTCTTC.

The chain carries TRBV27 and TRBJ1-3; D is possibly TRBD1 (5 bases). The CDR3 is 12 residues long. Germline CDR1 is MNHEY and CDR2 is SMNVEV (reference sequence). The germline V and J ends were trimmed by 5 bases and 4 bases, with 6 bases remaining between them. CDR3: CASSPGGNTIYF. CDR3 sequence (DNA): TGTGCCAGCAGTCCAGGGGGAAACACCATATATTTT.

The V gene is TRBV4-1, the J gene TRBJ1-2; D is perhaps TRBD1 (6 bases). Germline V gene lookup returns CDR1 MGHRA and CDR2 YSYEKL. CDR3 length: 15 amino acids. V lost 1 base, J lost 4 bases, and 13 bases lay in between. This CDR3 is CASSQGVTGSYGYTF. CDR3 DNA sequence: TGCGCCAGCAGCCAAGGGGTTACAGGGAGCTATGGCTACACCTTC.

In its sample, this clone was seen once. CDR3 amino acids: CASSRRPYPNEKLFF. In nucleotides, the CDR3 is TGCGCCAGCAGCCGCCGGCCCTACCCTAATGAAAAACTGTTTTTT. This rearrangement joins TRBV4-1 to TRBJ1-4, with no clear D. The germline V gene has CDR1 MGHRA and CDR2 YSYEKL. This CDR3 is 15 amino acids long. With 4 bases removed from V and 3 bases from J, the gap between germline ends came to 12 bases.

The chain has TRBV10-1 and TRBJ2-7; D is possibly TRBD2 (7 bases). CDR3 length equals 15 residues. V lost 1 base and J lost 0, with 10 bases in between. The V gene's germline CDR1 is WNHNN and CDR2 SYGVQD (reference sequence). CDR3 DNA sequence: TGCGCCAGCAGTGAGTGGCGGGGGCCCTCCTACGAGCAGTACTTC. Its protein product is CASSEWRGPSYEQYF.

The chain links TRBV29-1 to TRBJ2-3; D is unresolved. Germline V CDR1 and CDR2: SQVTM, ANQGSEA. V gave up 1 base and J gave up 4 bases, with 12 bases separating them. The CDR3 sequence is 14 residues long. CDR3 loop: CSVEAARGSDTQYF. The DNA of the CDR3 is TGCAGCGTTGAAGCTGCGAGAGGTTCAGATACGCAGTATTTT.

The chain combines TRBV7-9 with TRBJ2-2; unclear D gene. The CDR3 consists of 14 residues. Trimming pared 7 bases from V and 4 bases from J, leaving 13 bases between. Germline lookup yields CDR1 SEHNR and CDR2 FQNEAQ (reference sequence). As DNA, the CDR3 is TGTGCCAGCATGAGTGGCAGGTTCACCGGGGAGCTGTTTTTT. Protein product: CASMSGRFTGELFF.

The J gene is TRBJ1-6, the V gene TRBV19; TRBD1 agrees at 10 bases. Germline V CDR1 and CDR2: LNHDA, SQIVND (reference sequence). This CDR3 comprises 16 residues. V was clipped by 7 bases and J by 7 bases; unmatched bases: 10. CDR3 in DNA: TGTGCCAGTACCGACCCGGGACAGGGGAACAATTCACCCCTCCACTTT. Its protein is CASTDPGQGNNSPLHF.

The rearrangement uses TRBV29-1 and TRBJ2-5, with D possibly being TRBD1 (6 bases). The CDR3 consists of 14 residues. The germline gives CDR1 SQVTM, CDR2 ANQGSEA. V lost 4 bases and J lost 3, with 15 bases in between. The CDR3 loop reads CSVVQGQLEETQYF. In DNA form, the CDR3 reads TGCAGCGTTGTACAGGGACAACTAGAAGAGACCCAGTACTTC.

The chain has TRBV19 and TRBJ2-6; perhaps D is TRBD1 or TRBD2 (5 bases each). The CDR3 contains 17 residues. Germline V gene lookup returns CDR1 LNHDA and CDR2 SQIVND (reference sequence). Trimming pared 3 bases from V and 0 bases from J, leaving 12 bases between. The CDR3: CASSILGRNSGANVLTF. DNA for the CDR3: TGTGCCAGTAGTATCCTGGGACGGAACTCTGGGGCCAACGTCCTGACTTTC.

The chain has TRBV28 and TRBJ2-2, with D possibly being TRBD2 (5 bases). This CDR3 region has 13 residues. V shed 7 bases and J shed 7 bases, with 13 bases lying between them. CDR1 and CDR2 from the germline V gene are MDHEN and SYDVKM. The CDR3 DNA follows: TGTGCCAGCACCTCGACTGAGGGCGGGGAGCTGTTTTTT. Translating it yields CASTSTEGGELFF.